This T cell receptor beta chain was recorded in a study of shared T cell receptors in the human thymus. The method was immunoSEQ multiplex PCR; TCRdb's version includes in-frame clones alone and lacks a portion of them. The sample yields 600,000 to 900,000 clones, 75% to 90% seen once. The data also belong to a second study, concerning human thymus T cells. That report adds: Congenital heart defects were the reason for the corrective surgery that the donors, healthy Finnish infants, were having. Resections from corrective heart surgery supplied the thymus tissue. V and J genes seemed to be used with bias in thymic and blood repertoires. Unrelated individuals reportedly shared highly overlapping thymic TCR repertoires.

The sequenced material came from thymocytes. The receptor comes from a girl in the first two years of life with a congenital heart defect.

In nucleotides, the CDR3 is TGTGCCAGCAGCCCCGTACAGGGAACGGCTGAAGCTTTCTTT. Protein product: CASSPVQGTAEAFF. This sequence joins TRBV14 and TRBJ1-1, with D possibly matching TRBD1 (6 bases). Germline assignment: CDR1 SGHDN and CDR2 FVKESK. This CDR3 region has 14 residues. Trimming removed 4 bases from V and 6 bases from J, with 15 bases in between.